This TCR beta chain is drawn from a study of blood T cell repertoires in COVID-19. The wider study: The United States, Italy and Spain were the sources of the acute and convalescent COVID-19 samples.

The V gene's germline CDR1 is SGHNT and CDR2 YYREEE (reference sequence). Trimming removed 0 bases from V and 8 bases from J, with 14 bases in between. CDR3 length equals 14 residues. Profiled with immunoSEQ multiplex PCR; TCRdb holds only in-frame clones, not every one. The profile shows a few hundred thousand clones, around 80% of them singletons. The receptor's source is a woman aged 50 to 60 with acute or convalescent COVID-19. The source material was peripheral blood. The V and J genes are TRBV5-4 and TRBJ1-2, with D tentatively TRBD1 (5 bases). Here the CDR3 reads CASSLDWGGEGYTF. CDR3 DNA sequence: TGTGCCAGCAGCTTGGACTGGGGCGGAGAGGGCTACACCTTC.